These 10 T cell receptor beta chains were all obtained from the same sample, sequenced in a study of shared clonotypes between healthy human individuals. Produced via immunoSEQ multiplex PCR; TCRdb's table is partial and in-frame only. There are 1,400,000 or so clones in the sample; just under 99% occur only once, and about 0.4% lies in the top ten. The sample comprised naive CD4+ T cells sorted from blood. Subset here: CD45RA+ positively selected. Receptors were obtained from a young man in good health.

V gene TRBV5-1 combines with J gene TRBJ2-7, with D maybe TRBD2 (5 bases). V shed 4 bases and J shed 6 bases, with 8 bases lying between them. The CDR3 consists of 11 residues. CDR1 and CDR2 (germline): SGHRS, YFSETQ. The CDR3 reads CASSRLTEQYF. The CDR3 DNA is TGCGCCAGCAGCCGACTAACCGAGCAGTACTTC.

CDR3 protein: CASSEGGGYTF. CDR3 nucleotide sequence: TGTGCCAGCAGTGAAGGGGGTGGCTACACCTTC. The V call is TRBV6-1, the J call TRBJ1-2; D not certain. Germline V gene lookup returns CDR1 MNHNS and CDR2 SASEGT. CDR3 length equals 11 residues. The V end lost 1 base, the J end lost 7 bases, and 4 bases lay between the germline ends.

V and J are TRBV6-5 and TRBJ2-1; possibly TRBD1 for D (6 bases). Germline CDR1 is MNHEY and CDR2 is SVGAGI. The V gene lost 5 bases and the J gene lost 3 bases, with 11 bases spanning the gap. The CDR3 has 14 amino acids. CDR3 residues: CASSHGQSYNEQFF. The CDR3 DNA is TGTGCCAGCAGTCACGGACAGAGCTACAATGAGCAGTTCTTC.

V gene TRBV5-1 combines with J gene TRBJ2-3; D perhaps matches TRBD1 (5 bases). V was trimmed by 1 base and J by 4 bases, leaving 10 bases between them. Germline lookup yields CDR1 SGHRS and CDR2 YFSETQ. The CDR3 loop spans 14 amino acids. Here the CDR3 DNA reads TGCGCCAGCAGCTTGTTCAGGGTTGCAGATACGCAGTATTTT. Translating gives CASSLFRVADTQYF.

The table lists this clone with a count of one. The genes are TRBV18 and TRBJ2-3; perhaps TRBD2 as D (6 bases). This CDR3 is built from 12 residues. Germline assignment: CDR1 KGHSH and CDR2 LQKENI. V gave up 10 bases and J gave up 5 bases, with 13 bases separating them. CDR3 sequence reads: CATSPEGDTQYF. The DNA for the CDR3 is TGTGCCACCTCCCCGGAGGGAGATACGCAGTATTTT.

The gene calls are TRBV7-9 and TRBJ2-1; 10 bases line up with TRBD2. Germline lookup yields CDR1 SEHNR and CDR2 FQNEAQ (reference sequence). With 5 bases clipped from V and 7 bases from J, the junction kept 5 bases outside the gene matches. The CDR3 covers 14 residues. The CDR3: CASSPGLAANEQFF. The CDR3 DNA reads as TGTGCCAGCAGCCCCGGACTAGCGGCTAATGAGCAGTTCTTC. The variable domain in full, completed from reference TRBV7-9 and TRBJ2-1, reads DTGVSQNPRHKITKRGQNVTFRCDPISEHNRLYWYRQTLGQGPEFLTYFQNEAQLEKSRLLSDRFSAERPKGSFSTLEIQRTEQGDSAMYLCASSPGLAANEQFFGPGTRLTVL.

J is TRBJ2-7 and V is TRBV6-1; 7 bases match TRBD1. The J segment lost 0 bases and the V segment lost 7 bases, leaving 6 bases of the junction unmatched. The germline gives CDR1 MNHNS, CDR2 SASEGT. The CDR3 length is 14 residues. As DNA, the CDR3 is TGTGCCAGCAAGCCGGACAGGTTCTCCTACGAGCAGTACTTC. Protein: CASKPDRFSYEQYF.

The CDR3 region is CASSNRGTSGSGTQYF. As DNA, the CDR3 is TGTGCCAGCAGCAACCGGGGGACTAGCGGGAGCGGGACCCAGTACTTC. V gene TRBV21-1 combines with J gene TRBJ2-5; the table gives TRBD2 as D, unverified against the DNA. TRBV21-1 counts as a pseudogene. This CDR3 region has 16 residues.

The chain links TRBV27 to TRBJ2-3; weak D call: TRBD1 (6 bases). Germline V CDR1 and CDR2: MNHEY, SMNVEV (reference sequence). The CDR3 totals 14 residues. The germline V and J ends were trimmed by 5 bases and 2 bases, with 11 bases remaining between them. The CDR3 DNA sequence: TGTGCCAGCAGTATAAGGACAGCCACAGATACGCAGTATTTT. Its translation is CASSIRTATDTQYF.

Details on this clone: Other DNA sequences from this sample encode an identical CDR3 as well. J is TRBJ1-1 and V is TRBV5-1; no firm D call. The V end lost 1 base, the J end lost 3 bases, and 7 bases lay between the germline ends. Germline lookup yields CDR1 SGHRS and CDR2 YFSETQ. CDR3 length: 13 residues. Here the CDR3 DNA reads TGCGCCAGCAGCTTGCGGGGAGACACTGAAGCTTTCTTT. It translates to CASSLRGDTEAFF. The variable domain in full, completed from reference TRBV5-1 and TRBJ1-1, reads KAGVTQTPRYLIKTRGQQVTLSCSPISGHRSVSWYQQTPGQGLQFLFEYFSETQRNKGNFPGRFSGRQFSNSRSEMNVSTLELGDSALYLCASSLRGDTEAFFGQGTRLTVV.